What follows describes a single T cell receptor beta chain. Germline V gene lookup returns CDR1 MNHEY and CDR2 SVGAGI. The CDR3 extends over 20 amino acids. J was trimmed by 0 bases and V by 2 bases; bases with no gene match: 12. This entry comes from a study of T cell repertoires in cytomegalovirus infection. One entry per CDR3 protein, called by TCRdb with MiXCR from the reads. The table includes fewer than 250,000 distinct CDR3 sequences, over 20% detected once. Sequences were obtained from CD8+ T cells from PBMCs. The sequence derives from a human donor in good health (CMV status not recorded). Some clones in this sample may be carry-over from other donors' samples. V and J are TRBV6-5 and TRBJ2-6, with 8 positions matching TRBD2. In DNA, the CDR3 is TGTGCCAGCAGTTACCGGATCGGGGGGGTCCTAGGCTCTGGGGCCAACGTCCTGACTTTC. Translating it yields CASSYRIGGVLGSGANVLTF.